A single sample is the source of the 14 T cell receptor beta chains below, sequenced in a study of blood T cell repertoires in COVID-19. Profiled with immunoSEQ multiplex PCR; TCRdb holds only in-frame clones, not every one. The table records about 180,000 clones, roughly 77% of them present only once. The sample taken for sequencing was peripheral blood. These receptors all come from a man in his 70s with active or convalescent COVID-19.

The chain joins TRBV19 to TRBJ1-2; tentatively, D is TRBD1 (5 bases). The CDR3 covers 14 residues. Trimming cost V 5 bases and J 10 bases, with 20 bases left between them. Looked up from germline, CDR1 is LNHDA and CDR2 is SQIVND (reference sequence). CDR3 coding DNA: TGTGCCAGTAGTCCTGGGACTGTGCGTAGTGACTACACCTTC. It translates to CASSPGTVRSDYTF.

The chain combines TRBV29-1 with TRBJ1-5; a possible D gene is TRBD1 (5 bases). The CDR3 is 13 residues long. Germline CDR1 SQVTM, CDR2 ANQGSEA. Deletions cut 5 bases from V and 3 bases from J, with 11 bases between. The DNA of the CDR3 is TGCAGCGTTCTGTCAGGGCTCAATCAGCCCCAGCATTTT. It codes for CSVLSGLNQPQHF.

This chain links TRBV6-2 or TRBV6-3 with TRBJ2-2; possible D gene TRBD2, 5 bases. The CDR3 runs 18 residues. Looked up from germline, CDR1 is MNHEY and CDR2 is SVGEGT. Trimming stripped 0 bases from V and 6 bases from J, with 20 bases between. Written as DNA, the CDR3 is TGTGCCAGCAGTTACTCGGCCACCCTGCGGGTTAAGGCCGGGGAGCTGTTTTTT. It translates to CASSYSATLRVKAGELFF.

This rearrangement joins TRBV19 to TRBJ2-2, with D hard to call. This CDR3 spans 14 amino acids. The germline gives CDR1 LNHDA, CDR2 SQIVND (reference sequence). V lost 3 bases and J lost 3, with 8 bases in between. The CDR3 DNA reads as TGTGCCAGTAGTATGGAACAGTACACCGGGGAGCTGTTTTTT. Amino acids: CASSMEQYTGELFF.

The chain carries TRBV2 and TRBJ2-2; 8 bases are shared with TRBD2. J gave up 5 bases and V 4 bases, and 9 bases lay outside the gene matches. Germline CDR1 is SNHLY and CDR2 is FYNNEI. The CDR3 sequence is 16 residues long. The CDR3 coding sequence is TGTGCCAGCAGTGTGTCCAGCGGGAGAGGGACCGGGGAGCTGTTTTTT. This gives the protein CASSVSSGRGTGELFF.

The V and J genes are TRBV2 and TRBJ2-2; 8 positions agree with TRBD1. The V gene end was trimmed by 6 bases and the J gene end by 6 bases; junction bases not matched to a gene: 3. The CDR3 consists of 13 residues. The V gene's germline CDR1 is SNHLY and CDR2 FYNNEI. CDR3: CASRNRGSGELFF. Written as DNA, the CDR3 is TGTGCCAGCAGGAACAGGGGGTCCGGGGAGCTGTTTTTT.

The chain has TRBV6-2 or TRBV6-3 and TRBJ1-1; D gene ambiguous. Trimming pared 2 bases from V and 0 bases from J, leaving 10 bases between. This CDR3 contains 15 residues. Germline V lookup: CDR1 MNHEY, CDR2 SVGEGT. The CDR3 bases are TGTGCCAGCAGTTACGGTCACTCACTGAACACTGAAGCTTTCTTT. Its translation: CASSYGHSLNTEAFF.

This clone was recorded once. The genes are TRBV6-5 and TRBJ2-2; D is unresolved. Deletions cut 2 bases from V and 0 bases from J, with 10 bases between. Looked up from germline, CDR1 is MNHEY and CDR2 is SVGAGI. This CDR3 has 16 amino acids. CDR3 loop: CASSYTVTSNTGELFF. In DNA form, the CDR3 reads TGTGCCAGCAGTTACACGGTGACTTCGAACACCGGGGAGCTGTTTTTT.

This chain links TRBV3-1 (or the pseudogene TRBV3-2) with TRBJ2-2, with D tentatively TRBD2 (5 bases). Germline assignment: CDR1 LGHDT and CDR2 YNNKEL (reference sequence). This CDR3 contains 18 residues. The V end lost 4 bases, the J end lost 5 bases, and 23 bases lay between the germline ends. The CDR3 nucleotides are TGTGCCAGCAGCCCCCACCTCGGTGCGGGCGGTGGAACCGGGGAGCTGTTTTTT. As protein: CASSPHLGAGGGTGELFF.

V and J are TRBV6-5 and TRBJ1-4; perhaps TRBD1 as D (6 bases). The V gene lost 6 bases and the J gene lost 8 bases, with 19 bases spanning the gap. Germline V gives CDR1 MNHEY, CDR2 SVGAGI. The CDR3 spans 15 residues. In nucleotides, the CDR3 is TGTGCCAGCAGCAAAACTAGCAGGGGAGGGGAAAAACTGTTTTTT. This codes for CASSKTSRGGEKLFF.

V and J are TRBV7-6 and TRBJ2-6; maybe TRBD2 (5 bases). Per germline, CDR1 SGHVS and CDR2 FNYEAQ. The CDR3 is 16 amino acids. Trimming shortened V by 1 base and J by 4 bases, and 11 bases separated the two germline ends. CDR3 coding DNA: TGTGCCAGCAGCTTAGGGTCGAGGGCCGGGGCCAACGTCCTGACTTTC. Its protein product is CASSLGSRAGANVLTF.

The CDR3 here is CASSYSPGSSTEQFF. The DNA of the CDR3 is TGTGCCAGCAGTTACTCCCCCGGGAGCAGCACTGAGCAGTTCTTC. The rearrangement joins TRBV6-5 to TRBJ2-1, with TRBD2 as a possible D gene (6 bases). Per germline, CDR1 MNHEY and CDR2 SVGAGI. V shed 0 bases and J shed 9 bases, with 15 bases lying between them. CDR3 length equals 15 residues.

V usage is TRBV9 and J usage is TRBJ2-3, with TRBD2 identical over 8 bases. Germline V lookup: CDR1 SGDLS, CDR2 YYNGEE. CDR3 length: 14 residues. V was clipped by 0 bases and J by 4 bases; unmatched bases: 1. The CDR3 coding sequence is TGTGCCAGCAGCGTAGCGGGGGGGTCAGATACGCAGTATTTT. Its protein is CASSVAGGSDTQYF.

This sequence joins TRBV4-2 and TRBJ2-1, with TRBD2 matching over 10 bases. After removal of 4 bases from V and 0 bases from J, the junction contained 15 bases not matched to a gene. The CDR3 is made up of 20 amino acids. The germline V gene has CDR1 LGHNA and CDR2 YNFKEQ. In DNA, the CDR3 is TGTGCCAGCAGCCCCTGGGGAGCGGGGGGGTCCGGAAGCTCCTACAATGAGCAGTTCTTC. Translated, it gives CASSPWGAGGSGSSYNEQFF.